This record looks at one T cell receptor (beta chain) sequence and its context. What this receptor recognizes is not known. Within one base of it there is no much larger clone, and no base qualities were kept. The entry originates in a study of blood T cell repertoires in COVID-19 (dated by TCRdb to the early 2020s). For the wider study: Samples from collaborators originated in the United States, Italy and Spain and spanned both the acute and convalescent phases of COVID-19. The material from the prospective study consisted of cDNA or gDNA derived from T cells, B-cell-depleted T cells, or PBMCs. The dataset comprised deeply sampled blood TCRbeta repertoires from subjects exposed to, actively infected with, or recovered from COVID-19. The repertoires were released in a freely available public database meant as a resource for research on the immune response to SARS-CoV-2. Samples came from the ongoing ImmuneRACE study (first 160 participants) plus 1,254 subjects from 6 global collaborators. A de-identified subject ID, COVID-19 status, age in years and sex were almost always included in the sample metadata. Where available, HLA class I and class II types were taken from metadata supplied by the sample provider and were not determined by assay-based typing.

Reading from cysteine to phenylalanine, the CDR3 counts 15 amino acids. Just the 45-base CDR3 DNA is kept, in frame starting at base 1. Trimming at the junction amounts to 1 base on V and 4 bases on J, and the germline ends lie 10 bases apart. CDR1 and CDR2 are read off the germline V gene as SGHTA and FQGTGA. What the work shows at the level of the full study, not this receptor alone: Clinical and demographic metadata were provided uncurated, with the amount varying by source and participant.

The immunoSEQ Assay, a bias-controlled multiplex PCR, was used to amplify TCRbeta CDR3 regions from genomic DNA. The authors' analysis ran thus. Within the assay, amplification of reference gene primers was used to estimate how many nucleated cells each sample contained. To quantify the absolute abundance of each unique TCRbeta CDR3 rearrangement, sequence reads were collapsed and filtered. For each sample, productive Simpson clonality was calculated by taking the square root of Simpson's diversity index across productive rearrangements. As stored in TCRdb, this immuneACCESS dataset retains in-frame rearrangements with V and J assigned. A fraction of the clones does not appear; measured against another copy, unresolved V genes explain less than half of the discrepancy, and the remainder lacks a known reason. V, J and clone size are taken as reported in that table, and D and trimming were inferred from the DNA itself. The table for this sample lists some 89,000 clones; 81% of them were counted only once. In total, the top ten clones hold around 4.5% of the sample.

Collaborating institutions collected whole blood in K2EDTA tubes following their own protocols. For TCRbeta analysis, collaborators shipped samples as frozen whole blood, isolated PBMCs, or DNA extracted from either of those sample types. Recombination connected TRBV7-3 to TRBJ1-4, with TRBD1 tentatively as D gene (6 bases match). This TCR came from a man in his sixties with acute or convalescent COVID-19. Material: peripheral blood. At the DNA level, the sequence is TGTGCCAGCAGCTTAATACAGGGAAATAATGAAAAACTGTTTTTT. Translated, it reads CASSLIQGNNEKLFF.